Following are 5 T cell receptor beta chains from one sample sequenced in a study of human T cells and chemical hapten exposure. The time point denotes: patch test 2, 6 weeks after DPC sensitization. Treatment denoted: therapeutic diphenylcyclopropenone sensitization with weekly scalp DPC. TCRdb fed the RACE reads into MiXCR, producing one record per CDR3 protein. The sample has approximately 350,000 distinct CDR3 sequences, about 6% seen once. The sequencing used whole blood, collected in connection with sensitization to the hapten diphenylcyclopropenone (DPC). These receptors all come from a woman aged 18-35 years with alopecia areata. Some clones in this sample may be carry-over from other donors' samples.

The sample holds many counts of this clonotype. The germline gene is not matched at one end of the junction; a read error may be the cause. V and J are TRBV29-1 and TRBJ1-2; D remains ambiguous. The CDR3 spans 13 residues. Germline CDR1 and CDR2: SQVTM and ANQGSEA. CDR3 amino acids: CSLEGPTNYGYTF. For the CDR3, the DNA is TGCAGCCTTGAGGGCCCTACTAACTATGGCTACACCTTC. Complete variable domain (other parts from reference TRBV29-1 and TRBJ1-2): SAVISQKPSRDICQRGTSLTIQCQVDSQVTMMFWYRQQPGQSLTLIATANQGSEATYESGFVIDKFPISRPNLTFSTLTVSNMSPEDSSIYLCSLEGPTNYGYTFGSGTRLTVV.

This chain links TRBV12-3 or TRBV12-4 with TRBJ2-3; TRBD1 matches at 11 bases. CDR3 length: 13 residues. With V trimmed by 4 bases and J by 6 bases, 0 bases remained unmatched. CDR3 sequence (DNA): TGTGCCAGCAGTTGGGACAGGGGGGATACGCAGTATTTT. Amino acid sequence: CASSWDRGDTQYF.

This chain joins TRBV7-4 and TRBJ1-1; 10 nucleotides align to TRBD1. Germline CDR1 and CDR2: SGHVT and SQSDAQ. This CDR3 spans 14 amino acids. Trimming removed 5 bases from V and 6 bases from J; junction bases left unmatched: 6. The CDR3 bases are TGTGCCAGCAGCGTCGACGGGACAGGGGCTGAAGCTTTCTTT. Encoded protein: CASSVDGTGAEAFF.

In this sample, this clonotype turned up many times. The genes are TRBV7-2 and TRBJ1-1; perhaps TRBD1 as D (6 bases). Germline V gene sequence: CDR1 SGHTA, CDR2 FQGNSA. The CDR3 contains 15 residues. The V and J ends lost 8 bases and 1 base respectively, with 17 bases between them. CDR3 DNA sequence: TGTGCCAGCGGAAGGACAGTCACTTCGAACACTGAAGCTTTCTTT. Amino acids: CASGRTVTSNTEAFF.

This clonotype was picked up many times. V is TRBV7-3 and J is TRBJ1-2; no definite D call. Germline loops: CDR1 SGHTA, CDR2 FQGTGA. Trimming left V 2 bases short and J 2 bases short, with 12 bases between. The CDR3 sequence is 15 residues long. CDR3 amino acids: CASSLDPSTNYGYTF. The CDR3, as DNA: TGTGCCAGCAGCTTAGATCCATCGACCAACTATGGCTACACCTTC.